This TCR beta chain was recorded in a study of shared clonotypes between healthy human individuals. Study-level findings and limits: It was only blood that was sampled, and tissue repertoires likely differ.

As for this clone: Its antigen is unknown.

Evenly divided among several immunoSEQ plates was the genomic DNA of each subset. This table comes from immunoSEQ multiplex PCR, and its TCRdb copy is limited to in-frame clones, with some not included. The table lists hundreds of thousands of clones, 80% to 90% of them singletons. This CDR3 spans 13 amino acids. Per the germline V gene, CDR1 is SGHVS and CDR2 is FQNEAQ. The V and J ends lost 4 bases and 3 bases, in that order; junction bases with no gene match: 1. The authors combined CD45RO+ cells with CCR7-negative CD45RA+ TemRA cells as CD8 memory. The chain recombines TRBV7-8 with TRBJ2-7; 9 bases are shared with TRBD2. The sequence was obtained from a man between 18 and 29 years old in good health. Sequencing was performed on memory CD8+ T cells sorted from blood. The subset was: CD45RO+ cells pooled with CCR7-negative TemRA cells. CDR3 nucleotide sequence: TGTGCCAGCAGCTCGACTAGCGGCTACGAGCAGTACTTC. It is translated as CASSSTSGYEQYF.